The rows below give T cell receptor beta chains drawn from one sample of a study of blood T cell repertoires in COVID-19. Sequencing was performed with immunoSEQ multiplex PCR; in TCRdb, only in-frame clones are kept and a portion is missing. Of 60,000 to 75,000 clones listed, approximately 90% were seen once; the top ten hold around 3.5%. The sample consisted of peripheral blood. The receptors shown here come from a woman aged 50 to 60 with COVID-19, enrolled during active disease. CDR3s include the opening cysteine and the closing phenylalanine or tryptophan.

v_gene	j_gene	len	CDR3aa
TRBV10-2	TRBJ2-2	17	CASSERGQGPNTGELFF
TRBV4-3	TRBJ2-2	17	CASSQDSSGRKTGELFF
TRBV6-5	TRBJ2-7	12	CASSRRGYEQYF
TRBV7-2	TRBJ2-1	13	CASSLVFGGEQFF
TRBV29-1	TRBJ1-2	13	CSVADRGNYGYTF
TRBV6-6	TRBJ2-7	17	CASSRGWTSGRAYEQYF
TRBV11-2	TRBJ2-1	16	CASSLSSREPHGEQFF
TRBV20-1	TRBJ2-4	11	CSASLGQLQYF
TRBV5-1	TRBJ2-6	16	CASSLVGGVGANVLTF
TRBV9	TRBJ2-5	17	CASSEGPSGRGVGTQYF
TRBV19	TRBJ1-6	13	CASSAGRYSPLHF
TRBV28	TRBJ2-5	12	CASRTGRETQYF
TRBV27	TRBJ2-7	13	CASSLSQFTEQYF
TRBV27	TRBJ1-6	14	CASSRGQINSPLHF
TRBV6-6	TRBJ1-5	16	CASSYPNKGVSQPQHF
TRBV3-1/TRBV3-2	TRBJ2-1	15	CASSRSGNCSNEQFF
TRBV24-1	TRBJ2-1	14	CATSDLAGGGEQFF
TRBV7-2	TRBJ2-3	12	CASSLTSGTQYF
TRBV5-6	TRBJ1-1	16	CASSFDRVLLNTEAFF
TRBV11-2	TRBJ1-6	15	CASSRETGTNSPLHF
TRBV19	TRBJ2-2	14	CASSIGRNTGELFF
TRBV6-5	TRBJ2-7	14	CATSSGRGAYEQYF
TRBV11-2	TRBJ2-7	14	CASSTSEGVYEQYF
TRBV7-2	TRBJ2-7	14	CASSDSGQIYEQYF
TRBV20-1	TRBJ1-1	11	CSAQGNTEAFF
TRBV11-2	TRBJ1-6	14	CASRGQGVGSPLHF
TRBV29-1	TRBJ1-1	12	CSVAKSGTEAFF
TRBV6-5	TRBJ2-7	13	CASSLLAGYEQYF
TRBV23-1	TRBJ1-4	17	CASSQGLQGATNEKLFF
TRBV29-1	TRBJ1-1	12	CSVRTGGTEAFF
TRBV4-3	TRBJ2-7	18	CASSQDRPASRSRYEQYF
TRBV11-2	TRBJ2-4	15	CASSPNREMRHIQYF
TRBV27	TRBJ1-2	14	CASSLSTENYGYTF
TRBV4-3	TRBJ2-1	16	CASSLMGGDSYNEQFF
TRBV12-3/TRBV12-4	TRBJ2-2	13	CASDRGNTGELFF
TRBV28	TRBJ2-7	12	CASKAGRYEQYF
TRBV7-8	TRBJ2-7	14	CASSLARLAGEQYF
TRBV5-1	TRBJ1-5	13	CASSLGQDQPQHF
TRBV28	TRBJ1-1	18	CASSMLQGGTRMNTEAFF
TRBV27	TRBJ1-5	15	CASAEGIWGYQPQHF
TRBV6-2/TRBV6-3	TRBJ1-4	12	CASSETGVKLFF
TRBV7-2	TRBJ2-1	17	CASSFASGSSNLNEQFF